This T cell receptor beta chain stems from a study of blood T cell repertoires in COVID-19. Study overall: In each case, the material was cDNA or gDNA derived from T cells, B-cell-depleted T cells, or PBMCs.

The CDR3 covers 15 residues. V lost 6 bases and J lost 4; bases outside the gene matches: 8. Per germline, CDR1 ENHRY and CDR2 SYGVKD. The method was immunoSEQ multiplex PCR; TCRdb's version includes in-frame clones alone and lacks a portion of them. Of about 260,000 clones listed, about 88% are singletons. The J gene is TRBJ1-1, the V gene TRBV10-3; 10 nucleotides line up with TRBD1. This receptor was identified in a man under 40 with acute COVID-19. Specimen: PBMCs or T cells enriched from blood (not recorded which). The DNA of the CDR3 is TGTGCCATCAGCGCTGGGACAGGGGAGAGCACTGAAGCTTTCTTT. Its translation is CAISAGTGESTEAFF.